The sample holds a few counts of the clone carrying this TCR beta chain. Its target is not known. This specimen comes from a study of identical twins. Every sampled donor was Caucasian and healthy. Study conclusions and caveats: Insertion counts were lower in abundant cord blood beta clonotypes, a trend that memory repertoires did not show.

A template switching step contributed a universal primer site, while unique molecular identifiers were present in the cDNA. TCRdb redid the calling of the 5' RACE reads with MiXCR, one entry per CDR3 protein. The sample lists 200,000 to 300,000 distinct CDR3 sequences, 7% to 8.5% seen once, with around 5.4% in the top ten. The germline CDR1 and CDR2 sequences are SSHAT and FNYEAQ (reference sequence). This CDR3 has 15 amino acids. V lost 2 bases to trimming and J lost 7 bases, with 15 bases between them. These data were also filed under a second study, of yellow fever vaccine responses in identical twins.

The sequencing sample was made of CD8+ T cells sorted from blood. The chain uses TRBV7-7 and TRBJ2-1; D possibly corresponds to TRBD2 (6 bases). This clonotype originated in a woman aged 18-30 years in good health. The CDR3 loop reads CASSLSWDRGNEQFF. The CDR3 DNA follows: TGTGCCAGCAGCTTAAGCTGGGACCGGGGGAATGAGCAGTTCTTC.